The present T cell receptor (beta chain) was sequenced within a study of blood T cell repertoires in COVID-19. Study context: Whether acute or convalescent, the COVID-19 samples came from the United States, Italy and Spain. Sources were T cells, B-cell-depleted T cells, or PBMCs; the material itself was cDNA or gDNA.

Germline-derived CDR1 and CDR2 are SGDLS and YYNGEE. V was trimmed by 3 bases and J by 4 bases, leaving 16 bases between them. This CDR3 region has 15 residues. As handled by the study authors: Nucleated cell number was recorded as an estimate derived from reference gene primer amplification. Profiling relied on immunoSEQ multiplex PCR, and the TCRdb table lists in-frame clones only, not all of them. V, J and clone size are taken as reported in that table, and D and trimming were inferred from the DNA itself. Altogether 310,000 or so clones are present, roughly 91% being singletons, with the ten largest covering 1%. This clone was found a few times.

The chain uses TRBV9 and TRBJ1-1; D may be TRBD1 (6 bases). This TCR was sampled from a man aged 50 to 60 with active or convalescent COVID-19. Input material: peripheral blood. CDR3 DNA: TGTGCCAGCAGCGACCGTGGGGGGGCCGGCACTGAAGCTTTCTTT. Translating gives CASSDRGGAGTEAFF.